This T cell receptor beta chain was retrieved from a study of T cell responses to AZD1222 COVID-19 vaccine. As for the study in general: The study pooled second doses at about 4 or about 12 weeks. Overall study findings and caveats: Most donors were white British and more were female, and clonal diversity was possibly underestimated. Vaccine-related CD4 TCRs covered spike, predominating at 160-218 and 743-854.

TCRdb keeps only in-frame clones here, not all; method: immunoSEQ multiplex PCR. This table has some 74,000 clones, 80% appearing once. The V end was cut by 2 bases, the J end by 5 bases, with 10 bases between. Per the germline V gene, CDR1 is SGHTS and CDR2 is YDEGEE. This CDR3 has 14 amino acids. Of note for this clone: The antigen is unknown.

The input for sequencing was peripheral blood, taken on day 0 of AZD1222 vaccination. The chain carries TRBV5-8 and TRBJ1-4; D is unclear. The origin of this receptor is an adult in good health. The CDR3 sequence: CASSLRISNEKLFF. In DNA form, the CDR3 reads TGTGCCAGCAGCTTAAGGATCTCGAATGAAAAACTGTTTTTT.